This T cell receptor beta chain originates from a study of T-cell reconstitution after alpha-beta-depleted transplantation in children (dated by TCRdb to the mid-2010s). Looking at the study overall: Using TCR repertoire profiling, the study quantitatively followed how T-cell immune reconstitution unfolded in children after TCRalphabeta/CD19-depleted allogeneic hematopoietic cell transplantation. The study at large found these results: The high TCRbeta diversity at day 60 in some patients was ascribed to recipient T cells and intrathymic progenitors that had survived conditioning. Over the following months the frequencies of hyperexpanded clones went down, and after one year T-cell counts and TCRbeta diversity were mostly credited to newly produced T cells. Apparently early alphabetaT-cell count recovery about two months after transplant reportedly relied on only several hundred rapidly expanded clones derived from non-depleted graft cells.

The sample's treatment or condition label, in plain terms: allogeneic hematopoietic cell transplantation with graft depleted of TCRalphabeta T cells and CD19 B cells. The children who served as transplant recipients had been given grafts of TCRalphabeta/CD19-depleted allogeneic hematopoietic cells. Libraries were prepared through PCR. This sample was sequenced with an Illumina HiSeq 2500. Molecular barcoding was employed in the preparation of TCR libraries, with unique molecular identifiers being used to normalize TCRbeta repertoire quantification. Through fastp at Q25 and MiXCR, TCRdb rebuilt clones from the public reads, retaining in-frame beta chains. Every entry covers one CDR3 protein and lists the most common genes and DNA from its rows. The sample yields 670,000 or so distinct CDR3 sequences; around 13% were counted once. 0.79% of the sample rests with the top ten. This clonotype came up many times. There is no known antigen for this receptor. Per-nucleotide qualities are absent, and no much larger clonotype sits a single base away.

The CDR3 has 13 amino acids, counting the end cysteine and phenylalanine. Only the CDR3 region is kept as DNA, spanning 39 bases read in frame from base 1. From the germline V gene, CDR1 is SGHVS and CDR2 is FNYEAQ. Trimming takes 2 bases from V and 4 bases from J, and the germline ends sit 6 bases apart. This chain joins TRBV7-6 to TRBJ2-1, with the D gene uncertain. This clonotype originated in a girl aged 2 to 10 with congenital amegakaryocytic thrombocytopenia, due to receive a stem cell transplant. The input for sequencing was PBMCs, taken before TCRalphabeta/CD19-depleted stem cell transplant. This receptor carries the CDR3 CASSLIDYNEQFF. Read as DNA, the sequence is TGTGCCAGCAGCTTAATAGATTACAATGAGCAGTTCTTC.